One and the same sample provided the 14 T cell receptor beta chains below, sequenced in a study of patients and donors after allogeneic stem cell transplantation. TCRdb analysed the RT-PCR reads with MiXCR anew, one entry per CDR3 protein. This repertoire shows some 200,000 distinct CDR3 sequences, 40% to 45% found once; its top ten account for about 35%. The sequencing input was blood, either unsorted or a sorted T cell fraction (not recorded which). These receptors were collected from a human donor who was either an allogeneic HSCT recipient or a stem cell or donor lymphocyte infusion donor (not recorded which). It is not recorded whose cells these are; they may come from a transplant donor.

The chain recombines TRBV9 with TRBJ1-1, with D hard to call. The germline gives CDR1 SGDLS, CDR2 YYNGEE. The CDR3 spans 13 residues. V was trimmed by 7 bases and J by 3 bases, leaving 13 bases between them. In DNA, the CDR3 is TGTGCCAGCGCGGGGAGGATGGACACTGAAGCTTTCTTT. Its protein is CASAGRMDTEAFF.

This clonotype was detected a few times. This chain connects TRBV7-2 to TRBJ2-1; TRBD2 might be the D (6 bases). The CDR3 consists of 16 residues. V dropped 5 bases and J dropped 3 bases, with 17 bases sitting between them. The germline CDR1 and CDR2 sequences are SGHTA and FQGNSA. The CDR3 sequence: CASSGGLSGFYNEQFF. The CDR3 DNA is TGTGCCAGCAGCGGGGGACTGAGCGGATTCTACAATGAGCAGTTCTTC.

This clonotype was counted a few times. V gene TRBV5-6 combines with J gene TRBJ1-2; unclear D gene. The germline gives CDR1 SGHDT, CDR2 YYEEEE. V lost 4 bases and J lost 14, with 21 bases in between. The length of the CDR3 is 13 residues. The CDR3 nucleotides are TGTGCCAGCAGCCCCCAAAGGGCAGGTACGGGGACCTTC. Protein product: CASSPQRAGTGTF.

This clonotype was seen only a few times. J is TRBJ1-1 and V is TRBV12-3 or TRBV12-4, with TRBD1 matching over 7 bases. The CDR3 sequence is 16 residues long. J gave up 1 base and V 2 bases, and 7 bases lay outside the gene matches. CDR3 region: CASSLNRGFENTEAFF. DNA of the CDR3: TGTGCCAGCAGTTTAAACAGGGGTTTTGAGAACACTGAAGCTTTCTTT.

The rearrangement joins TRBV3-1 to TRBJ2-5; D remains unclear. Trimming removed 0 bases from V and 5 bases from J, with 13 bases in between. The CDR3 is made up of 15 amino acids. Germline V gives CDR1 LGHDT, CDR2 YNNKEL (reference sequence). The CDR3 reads CASSQDRSAMETQYF. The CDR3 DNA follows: TGTGCCAGCAGCCAAGATCGTTCCGCAATGGAGACCCAGTACTTC.

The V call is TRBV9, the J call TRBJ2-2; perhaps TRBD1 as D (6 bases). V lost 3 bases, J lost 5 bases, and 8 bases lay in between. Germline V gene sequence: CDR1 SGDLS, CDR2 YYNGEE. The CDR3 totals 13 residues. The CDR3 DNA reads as TGTGCCAGCAGCGCCCAGGGGACCGGGGAGCTGTTTTTT. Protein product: CASSAQGTGELFF.

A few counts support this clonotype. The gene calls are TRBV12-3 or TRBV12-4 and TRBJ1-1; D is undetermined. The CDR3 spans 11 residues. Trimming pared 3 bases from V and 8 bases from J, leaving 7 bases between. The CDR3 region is CASSLTKEAFF. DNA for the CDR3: TGTGCCAGCAGTTTGACGAAAGAAGCTTTCTTT.

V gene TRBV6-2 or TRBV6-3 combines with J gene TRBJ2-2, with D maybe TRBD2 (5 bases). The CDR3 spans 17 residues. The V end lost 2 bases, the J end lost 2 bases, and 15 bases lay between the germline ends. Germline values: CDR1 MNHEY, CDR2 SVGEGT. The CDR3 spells CASSYPLGLLNTGELFF. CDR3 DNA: TGTGCCAGCAGTTACCCACTCGGACTTCTTAACACCGGGGAGCTGTTTTTT.

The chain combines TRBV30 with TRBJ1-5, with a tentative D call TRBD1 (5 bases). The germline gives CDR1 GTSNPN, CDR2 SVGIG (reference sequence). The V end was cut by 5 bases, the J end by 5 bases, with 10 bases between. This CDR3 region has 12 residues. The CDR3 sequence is CAWGANYQPQHF. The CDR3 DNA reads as TGTGCCTGGGGGGCTAATTATCAGCCCCAGCATTTT.

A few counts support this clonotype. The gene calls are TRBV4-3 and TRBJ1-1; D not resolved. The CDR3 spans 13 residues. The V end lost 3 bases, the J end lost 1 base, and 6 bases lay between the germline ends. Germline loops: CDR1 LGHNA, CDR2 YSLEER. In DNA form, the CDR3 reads TGCGCCAGCAGCCAGCAGGAGAACACTGAAGCTTTCTTT. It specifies CASSQQENTEAFF.

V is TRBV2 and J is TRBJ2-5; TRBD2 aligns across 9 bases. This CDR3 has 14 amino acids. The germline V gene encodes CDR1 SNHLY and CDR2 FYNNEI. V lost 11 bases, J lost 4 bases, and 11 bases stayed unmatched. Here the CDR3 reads CAASLAGERETQYF. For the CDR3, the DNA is TGTGCCGCCTCCTTAGCGGGAGAGAGAGAGACCCAGTACTTC.

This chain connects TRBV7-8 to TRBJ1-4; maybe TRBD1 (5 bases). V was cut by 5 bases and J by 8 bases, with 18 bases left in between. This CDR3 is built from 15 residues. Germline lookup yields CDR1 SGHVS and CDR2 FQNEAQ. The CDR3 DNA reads TGTGCCAGCAGCCTGCGGGGACTGGGTTCGGAAAAACTGTTTTTT. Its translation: CASSLRGLGSEKLFF. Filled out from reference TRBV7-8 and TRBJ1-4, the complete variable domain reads GAGVSQSPRYKVAKRGQDVALRCDPISGHVSLFWYQQALGQGPEFLTYFQNEAQLDKSGLPSDRFFAERPEGSVSTLKIQRTQQEDSAVYLCASSLRGLGSEKLFFGSGTQLSVL.

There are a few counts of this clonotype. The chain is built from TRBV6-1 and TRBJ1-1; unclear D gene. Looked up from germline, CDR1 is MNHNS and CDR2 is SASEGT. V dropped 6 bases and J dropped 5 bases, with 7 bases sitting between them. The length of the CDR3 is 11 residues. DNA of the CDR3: TGTGCCAGCAGGTCCTTTACTGAAGCTTTCTTT. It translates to CASRSFTEAFF.

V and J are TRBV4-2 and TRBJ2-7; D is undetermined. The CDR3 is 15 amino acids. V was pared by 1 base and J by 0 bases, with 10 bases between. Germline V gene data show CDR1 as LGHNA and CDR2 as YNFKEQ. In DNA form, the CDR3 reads TGTGCCAGCAGCCAAGGACCGGCTTCCTCCTACGAGCAGTACTTC. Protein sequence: CASSQGPASSYEQYF.